These 29 T cell receptor beta chains originate from one sample sequenced in a study of T cell changes during pregnancy in multiple sclerosis. The repertoire was sequenced with immunoSEQ multiplex PCR; TCRdb's copy has only in-frame clones and lacks some. This sample has tens of thousands of clones, with approximately 93% found just once. Here the sequenced sample was peripheral blood, taken in the second trimester of pregnancy. All receptors come from a female donor in good health, enrolled as a control in a pregnancy study.

The chain is built from TRBV5-1 and TRBJ1-1; D unresolved. The CDR3 loop spans 12 amino acids. V gave up 5 bases and J gave up 1 base, with 6 bases separating them. Germline CDR1 and CDR2: SGHRS and YFSETQ. DNA for the CDR3: TGCGCCAGCAGGGCGGGGAACACTGAAGCTTTCTTT. This sequence encodes CASRAGNTEAFF.

This clone appeared a single time. This chain connects TRBV15 to TRBJ2-1; D is unresolved. V was shortened by 0 bases and J by 7 bases, with 13 bases between the two germline ends. The CDR3 loop spans 15 amino acids. The germline V gene has CDR1 LNHNV and CDR2 YYDKDF (reference sequence). In DNA, the CDR3 is TGTGCCACCAGCAGAGATCGGGTACCTACAAATGAGCAGTTCTTC. This codes for CATSRDRVPTNEQFF. The entire variable domain, with the rest obtained from reference TRBV15 and TRBJ2-1, is as follows: DAMVIQNPRYQVTQFGKPVTLSCSQTLNHNVMYWYQQKSSQAPKLLFHYYDKDFNNEADTPDNFQSRRPNTSFCFLDIRSPGLGDTAMYLCATSRDRVPTNEQFFGPGTRLTVL.

This clone appeared a single time. J is TRBJ2-1 and V is TRBV30; 7 bases are shared with TRBD2. This CDR3 spans 15 amino acids. Trimming took 4 bases from V and 9 from J; bases not matched to a gene: 15. Germline V gene sequence: CDR1 GTSNPN, CDR2 SVGIG (reference sequence). CDR3 nucleotide sequence: TGTGCCTGGACCGGAGGGCGGGAGATCCCGGGTGAGCAGTTCTTC. Protein product: CAWTGGREIPGEQFF.

This clone was seen just once. V usage is TRBV21-1 and J usage is TRBJ2-5; the table's D call of TRBD2 was not tested on the DNA. TRBV21-1 is marked as a pseudogene. This CDR3 comprises 16 residues. For the CDR3, the DNA is TGTGCCAGCATCTTTAGCGGGAGGGTTACCCAATGGACCCAGTACTTC. Residues: CASIFSGRVTQWTQYF.

The chain has TRBV7-2 and TRBJ2-7, with 8 bases identical to TRBD1. V lost 1 base to trimming and J lost 4 bases; unmatched junction nucleotides: 3. CDR1 and CDR2 from the germline V gene are SGHTA and FQGNSA. The CDR3 runs 14 residues. The DNA of the CDR3 is TGTGCCAGCAGCTTAGAAGACAGGGGTTACGAGCAGTACTTC. This translates into CASSLEDRGYEQYF.

This chain links TRBV7-2 with TRBJ1-5, with TRBD1 matching over 11 bases. This CDR3 contains 15 residues. The germline V gene encodes CDR1 SGHTA and CDR2 FQGNSA. After removal of 4 bases from V and 1 base from J, the junction contained 0 bases not matched to a gene. The CDR3: CASSWDRGSNQPQHF. The DNA of the CDR3 is TGTGCCAGCAGCTGGGACAGGGGGAGCAATCAGCCCCAGCATTTT.

V usage is TRBV5-4 and J usage is TRBJ2-7; D is possibly TRBD2 (6 bases). CDR1 is SGHNT and CDR2 is YYREEE in the germline V gene (reference sequence). Deletions cut 0 bases from V and 4 bases from J, with 14 bases between. This CDR3 region has 15 residues. CDR3 amino acids: CASSLEAGWEYEQYF. CDR3 nucleotide sequence: TGTGCCAGCAGCTTGGAGGCGGGGTGGGAGTACGAGCAGTACTTC.

J is TRBJ2-3 and V is TRBV4-3; perhaps TRBD1 as D (6 bases). The CDR3 length is 16 residues. Per germline, CDR1 LGHNA and CDR2 YSLEER. V lost 4 bases and J 1 base, leaving 15 bases between the germline ends. CDR3 amino acids: CASSPKGGFGTDTQYF. The CDR3 nucleotides are TGCGCCAGCAGCCCAAAAGGGGGATTTGGCACAGATACGCAGTATTTT.

This clone was detected once. V usage is TRBV25-1 and J usage is TRBJ2-3, with 9 bases that match TRBD1. V lost 10 bases and J lost 2; bases outside the gene matches: 10. CDR1 and CDR2 from the germline V gene are MGHDK and SYGVNS. The CDR3 is 15 residues long. The CDR3 spells CATSSWTGVTDTQYF. CDR3 DNA sequence: TGTGCCACTTCTTCTTGGACAGGGGTCACAGATACGCAGTATTTT.

The chain combines TRBV5-1 with TRBJ2-7; D is uncertain. There are 10 residues in the CDR3. The V end was cut by 4 bases, the J end by 4 bases, with 3 bases between. Germline assignment: CDR1 SGHRS and CDR2 YFSETQ. The CDR3 region has the DNA TGCGCCAGCAGCCTGTACGAGCAGTACTTC. Its protein is CASSLYEQYF.

This rearrangement joins TRBV19 to TRBJ2-6; 8 bases fit TRBD1. CDR1 and CDR2 from the germline V gene are LNHDA and SQIVND (reference sequence). This CDR3 is 18 amino acids long. V shed 6 bases and J 0 bases; nucleotides not matched to a gene: 10. In DNA form, the CDR3 reads TGTGCCAGTAGGTTAGACAGGGGCCTCCCCTCTGGGGCCAACGTCCTGACTTTC. Its protein product is CASRLDRGLPSGANVLTF.

The V gene is TRBV6-6, the J gene TRBJ2-5; TRBD1 is a possible D gene (6 bases). This CDR3 region has 14 residues. The V end lost 6 bases, the J end lost 2 bases, and 13 bases lay between the germline ends. CDR1 is MNHNY, CDR2 SVGAGI, per germline (reference sequence). As DNA, the CDR3 is TGTGCCAGCAGCCCTCGGACAGTTCAAGAGACCCAGTACTTC. This gives the protein CASSPRTVQETQYF.

V and J are TRBV2 and TRBJ1-5; D is uncertain. The CDR3 loop spans 13 amino acids. Trimming pared 6 bases from V and 1 base from J, leaving 7 bases between. The germline V gene has CDR1 SNHLY and CDR2 FYNNEI. In DNA, the CDR3 is TGTGCCAGCAGGGGCAGGAGCAATCAGCCCCAGCATTTT. Residues: CASRGRSNQPQHF.

CDR3 sequence (DNA): TGTGCCAGCAGCAAAGTAACTAGCGGGGGCTCCTACGAGCAGTACTTC. The encoded protein is CASSKVTSGGSYEQYF. This rearrangement joins TRBV21-1 to TRBJ2-7; the tabulated D call, TRBD2, remains unverified against the DNA. TRBV21-1 is tagged as a pseudogene. This CDR3 comprises 16 residues.

DNA of the CDR3: TGTGCCAGCAGCTTGGGACTAGCGGGATTGTACAATGAGCAGTTCTTC. Its translation: CASSLGLAGLYNEQFF. This chain joins TRBV7-9 and TRBJ2-1; 13 nucleotides line up with TRBD2. CDR1 SEHNR and CDR2 FQNEAQ come from the germline V gene (reference sequence). Losses at the gene ends were 3 bases for V and 4 bases for J; bases not matched to a gene: 3. The CDR3 is 16 residues long.

The chain uses TRBV5-1 and TRBJ2-1; 7 bases align to TRBD2. The germline V gene encodes CDR1 SGHRS and CDR2 YFSETQ. The trim removed 4 bases at V and 2 bases at J, leaving 3 bases unmatched. The CDR3 covers 14 residues. CDR3 sequence: CASSASGAYNEQFF. CDR3 nucleotide sequence: TGCGCCAGCAGCGCTAGCGGAGCCTACAATGAGCAGTTCTTC. Full variable domain (remainder filled in from reference TRBV5-1 and TRBJ2-1): KAGVTQTPRYLIKTRGQQVTLSCSPISGHRSVSWYQQTPGQGLQFLFEYFSETQRNKGNFPGRFSGRQFSNSRSEMNVSTLELGDSALYLCASSASGAYNEQFFGPGTRLTVL.

The chain recombines TRBV6-5 with TRBJ2-7, with 7 bases aligning to TRBD1. This CDR3 region has 13 residues. V was clipped by 6 bases and J by 0 bases; unmatched bases: 2. The germline gives CDR1 MNHEY, CDR2 SVGAGI. This chain's CDR3 is CASRRDSSYEQYF. The CDR3 coding sequence is TGTGCCAGCAGGAGGGACAGCTCCTACGAGCAGTACTTC.

This chain links TRBV5-1 with TRBJ2-7, with D hard to call. The CDR3 has 15 amino acids. Trimming took 7 bases from V and 3 from J, leaving 20 bases between them. Germline CDR1 is SGHRS and CDR2 is YFSETQ. CDR3 protein: CASRARPEMSYEQYF. CDR3 coding DNA: TGCGCCAGCCGTGCCCGGCCGGAGATGAGCTACGAGCAGTACTTC. Full variable domain (rest looked up from reference TRBV5-1 and TRBJ2-7): KAGVTQTPRYLIKTRGQQVTLSCSPISGHRSVSWYQQTPGQGLQFLFEYFSETQRNKGNFPGRFSGRQFSNSRSEMNVSTLELGDSALYLCASRARPEMSYEQYFGPGTRLTVT.

The J gene is TRBJ2-1, the V gene TRBV7-9, with 10 bases identical to TRBD2. CDR3 length: 14 amino acids. V lost 5 bases and J lost 6; bases outside the gene matches: 4. Germline V gives CDR1 SEHNR, CDR2 FQNEAQ (reference sequence). CDR3 nucleotides: TGTGCCAGCAGCGCAGCGGGAGGGGGCAATGAGCAGTTCTTC. Encoded protein: CASSAAGGGNEQFF.

The chain recombines TRBV23-1 with TRBJ1-3; tentatively, D is TRBD1 (6 bases). TRBV23-1 is an ORF; its function is uncertain. This CDR3 comprises 15 residues. V was cut by 3 bases and J by 2 bases, with 11 bases left in between. CDR3 DNA: TGCGCCAGCAGTCAGGGACACGAGACTGGAAACACCATATATTTT. Amino acids: CASSQGHETGNTIYF.

The gene calls are TRBV28 and TRBJ2-7, with D tentatively TRBD1 (6 bases). CDR3 length equals 14 residues. V was clipped by 6 bases and J by 3 bases, with 15 bases between them. Per germline, CDR1 MDHEN and CDR2 SYDVKM. The CDR3 region is CASSSGQTFYEQYF. Written as DNA, the CDR3 is TGTGCCAGCAGCTCCGGACAGACTTTCTACGAGCAGTACTTC.

J is TRBJ1-6 and V is TRBV5-6; 9 bases are a match to TRBD1. CDR1 and CDR2 from the germline V gene are SGHDT and YYEEEE. Trimming removed 4 bases from V and 14 bases from J; junction bases left unmatched: 1. The CDR3 has 11 residues. The CDR3 nucleotides read TGTGCCAGCAGCCGACAGGGGGCCCTCCACTTT. It is translated as CASSRQGALHF.

The chain has TRBV5-1 and TRBJ2-7; TRBD2 agrees at 10 bases. This CDR3 spans 15 amino acids. Germline trimming cut 4 bases from V and 2 bases from J; bases unmatched to any gene: 6. The germline V gene has CDR1 SGHRS and CDR2 YFSETQ. This chain's CDR3 is CASSPVAGGPYEQYF. In nucleotides, the CDR3 is TGCGCCAGCAGCCCGGTAGCGGGAGGCCCCTACGAGCAGTACTTC.

The rearrangement uses TRBV10-3 and TRBJ2-1; 10 bases map to TRBD2. In germline, CDR1 is ENHRY, CDR2 SYGVKD. The CDR3 length is 15 residues. Trimming removed 3 bases from V and 7 bases from J; junction bases left unmatched: 6. This CDR3 is CAISDTSGRANEQFF. CDR3 coding DNA: TGTGCCATCAGTGATACAAGCGGGAGGGCTAATGAGCAGTTCTTC.

This sequence joins TRBV6-5 and TRBJ2-1, with TRBD1 matching 11 bases. The junction had 4 bases not matched to a gene; V was cut back by 6 bases and J by 6 bases. The CDR3 is 14 residues long. Per the germline V gene, CDR1 is MNHEY and CDR2 is SVGAGI. CDR3 residues: CASSPGTGGNEQFF. The CDR3 DNA sequence: TGTGCCAGCAGCCCCGGGACAGGGGGCAATGAGCAGTTCTTC.

The rearrangement uses TRBV6-5 and TRBJ2-2, with D unclear. Trimming removed 8 bases from V and 2 bases from J, with 6 bases in between. The CDR3 length is 12 residues. Per germline, CDR1 MNHEY and CDR2 SVGAGI. CDR3 in amino acids: CASGRNTGELFF. In DNA form, the CDR3 reads TGTGCCAGCGGCCGCAACACCGGGGAGCTGTTTTTT.

The chain combines TRBV5-6 with TRBJ2-3, with D unresolved. The CDR3 sequence is 16 residues long. V lost 0 bases and J 0 bases, leaving 11 bases between the germline ends. In germline, CDR1 is SGHDT, CDR2 YYEEEE. The CDR3 DNA is TGTGCCAGCAGCTTGGCTGCGGTTACTAGCACAGATACGCAGTATTTT. This translates into CASSLAAVTSTDTQYF.

V usage is TRBV14 and J usage is TRBJ2-3; D may be TRBD2 (6 bases). Germline CDR1 reads SGHDN; CDR2 reads FVKESK. The CDR3 totals 15 residues. V gave up 0 bases and J gave up 2 bases, with 9 bases separating them. This chain's CDR3 is CASSQETGVTDTQYF. CDR3 DNA sequence: TGTGCCAGCAGCCAAGAGACGGGAGTCACAGATACGCAGTATTTT.

The count of this clone is one. The chain links TRBV6-1 to TRBJ2-7; 9 positions agree with TRBD2. V trimming: 1 base; J trimming: 1 base; junction bases outside the gene matches: 11. Germline CDR1 reads MNHNS; CDR2 reads SASEGT. This CDR3 region has 18 residues. This CDR3 reads CASSEVFASGAPSYEQYF. CDR3 DNA sequence: TGTGCCAGCAGTGAAGTTTTCGCTAGCGGGGCCCCATCCTACGAGCAGTACTTC.